These T cell receptor beta chains were read from a single sample in a study of primary melanoma T cells and metastatic recurrence. The protocol was immunoSEQ multiplex PCR, while the TCRdb copy is restricted to in-frame clones and leaves out a portion. The sample includes 70 to 90 clones. Sequencing was done on a sample of melanoma tumor tissue. These receptors came from a human donor with melanoma. Each CDR3 is given with its conserved first and last residue. A D gene is named only where the DNA matches it firmly. Only part of the rows carry a size: once, few, many, or a class if the clone is expanded.

length,J,D,size,V,DNA,CDR3
14,TRBJ2-3,TRBD2,once,TRBV5-1,TGCGCCAGCAGCTTGGGCGGGAGTGCAGATACGCAGTATTTT,CASSLGGSADTQYF
17,TRBJ2-7,TRBD2,NA,TRBV19,TGTGCCAGTAGTATCCCCTCCTGGAGCGGGAGGTCCGACGAGCAGTACTTC,CASSIPSWSGRSDEQYF
13,TRBJ2-7,NA,NA,TRBV18,TGTGCCAGCACTTCGGGGACGTACTACGAGCAGTACTTC,CASTSGTYYEQYF
15,TRBJ2-3,NA,NA,TRBV2,TGTGCCAGCAGTGAAGCACGTGGGAGCACAGATACGCAGTATTTT,CASSEARGSTDTQYF
13,TRBJ2-1,TRBD2,NA,TRBV28,TGTGCCAGCGGGACTAGCTCCTACAATGAGCAGTTCTTC,CASGTSSYNEQFF
15,TRBJ1-2,TRBD1,NA,TRBV11-3,TGTGCCAGCAGCGCGTTCGGACAGGGGGTGAATGGCTACACCTTC,CASSAFGQGVNGYTF
13,TRBJ2-3,NA,NA,TRBV9,TGTGCCAGCAGCGTAGCTACTAGAGATACGCAGTATTTT,CASSVATRDTQYF
14,TRBJ1-1,NA,NA,TRBV19,TGTGCCAGTAGTATAGATCGACAGAAGGGTGAAGCTTTCTTT,CASSIDRQKGEAFF
15,TRBJ2-1,NA,NA,TRBV5-1,TGCGCCAGCAGCTTGGATGGCGGGCCCTACAATGAGCAGTTCTTC,CASSLDGGPYNEQFF
13,TRBJ2-1,NA,NA,TRBV9,TGTGCCAGCAGTGAGACAGTTTACAATGAGCAGTTCTTC,CASSETVYNEQFF
14,TRBJ2-5,TRBD2,NA,TRBV11-3,TGTGCCAGCAGCCCCAGCGGGAGGGGAGAGACCCAGTACTTC,CASSPSGRGETQYF